The rows below give T cell receptor beta chains drawn from one sample of a study of blood T cell repertoires in COVID-19. Sequenced by immunoSEQ multiplex PCR; TCRdb stores in-frame clones only, minus some. The sample lists about 440,000 clones; about 91% were seen once. Source material: peripheral blood. The receptor source for this set is a woman in her 50s with COVID-19, enrolled during active disease. Each CDR3 is given with its conserved first and last residue.

V	J	CDR3
TRBV5-1	TRBJ1-2	CASSLAGTANYGYTF
TRBV7-9	TRBJ2-7	CASSFGFGYEQYF
TRBV10-2	TRBJ2-1	CASSRGQDNEQFF
TRBV19	TRBJ1-2	CASSIAGTNYGYTF
TRBV7-9	TRBJ1-1	CASSFRQGREAFF
TRBV7-9	TRBJ2-7	CASSLSSGGARSYEQYF
TRBV4-1	TRBJ1-1	CASSFSYGGEATEAFF
TRBV29-1	TRBJ2-7	CSGGGFYEQYF
TRBV19	TRBJ1-1	CASSPRQGANTEAFF
TRBV27	TRBJ1-2	CASSEDRNNYGYTF
TRBV27	TRBJ1-5	CASNTRVRGLFTHSNQPQHF
TRBV3-1/TRBV3-2	TRBJ1-1	CASTLGGSNTEAFF
TRBV2	TRBJ1-2	CASSEGQGTVYGYTF
TRBV5-1	TRBJ1-4	CASSLTGGDEKLFF
TRBV4-2	TRBJ1-1	CASSQSAGQGNTEAFF
TRBV5-1	TRBJ2-3	CASFSVLADTQYF
TRBV21-1	TRBJ2-7	CASNLGGVDAYEQYF
TRBV5-1	TRBJ2-2	CASSLAGGETGELFF
TRBV10-1	TRBJ2-1	CASSDSRGGPSAYNEQFF
TRBV29-1	TRBJ2-7	CSVLSYEQYF
TRBV30	TRBJ1-1	CAWSVRAEAFF
TRBV10-3	TRBJ1-3	CAIRGQGDDTIYF
TRBV30	TRBJ1-3	CAWNIGQEVGTIYF
TRBV19	TRBJ2-7	CASSIGRVYEQYF
TRBV5-5	TRBJ2-3	CASSLGQTTDTQYF
TRBV7-9	TRBJ2-2	CASSPWTALNTGELFF
TRBV4-1	TRBJ2-3	CASSWRNTDTQYF